This TCR beta chain was retrieved from a study of blood T cell repertoires in COVID-19. In the authors' methods: Nucleated cell counts were estimated from reference gene primer amplification. The assay was immunoSEQ multiplex PCR, and TCRdb's table has in-frame clones only and misses some. V and J calls and clone size come straight from that table; D and trimming were deduced from the DNA. The sample includes 190,000 or so clones, over 75% of them seen just once. V shed 7 bases and J shed 5 bases, with 17 bases lying between them. CDR1 is LNHDA, CDR2 SQIVND, per germline (reference sequence). The CDR3 runs 14 residues.

The sequencing input was peripheral blood. The receptor was derived from a woman older than 75 with acute or convalescent COVID-19. The J gene is TRBJ1-1, the V gene TRBV19, with TRBD1 as a possible D gene (6 bases). CDR3 coding DNA: TGTGCCAGTACCACCAGGGGAAGGGAGACTGAAGCTTTCTTT. Its translation is CASTTRGRETEAFF.